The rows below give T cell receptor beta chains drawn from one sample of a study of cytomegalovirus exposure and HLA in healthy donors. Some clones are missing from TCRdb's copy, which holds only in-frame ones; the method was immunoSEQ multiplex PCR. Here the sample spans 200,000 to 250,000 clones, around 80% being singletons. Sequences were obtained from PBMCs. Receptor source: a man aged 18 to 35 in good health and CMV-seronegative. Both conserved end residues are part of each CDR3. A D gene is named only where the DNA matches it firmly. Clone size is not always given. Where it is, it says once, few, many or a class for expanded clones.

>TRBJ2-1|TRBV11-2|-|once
TGTGCCAGCAGCTTTATAAACGGGATTTGTTTCTTC
CASSFINGICFF
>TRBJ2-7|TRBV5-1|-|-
TGCGCCAGCAGCTTTATTAGTTCATCCTACGAGCAGTACTTC
CASSFISSSYEQYF
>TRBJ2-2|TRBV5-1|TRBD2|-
TGCGCCAGCAGCCACGACTGGACTAGAATTCGGCCCGGGGAGCTGTTTTTT
CASSHDWTRIRPGELFF
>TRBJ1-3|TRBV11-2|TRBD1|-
TGTGCCAGCAGCCTACAGGGGCAGGGAAACACCATATATTTT
CASSLQGQGNTIYF
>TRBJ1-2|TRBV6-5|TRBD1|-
TGTGCCAGCAGTTACCGGGACAGGCTCTATGGCTACACCTTC
CASSYRDRLYGYTF
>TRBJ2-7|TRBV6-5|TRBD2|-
TGTGCCAGCACCCCCGGGACTAGCGGCTACGAGCAGTACTTC
CASTPGTSGYEQYF
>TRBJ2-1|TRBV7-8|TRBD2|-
TGCGCCAGCAGCTTGACCACTAGCGGGAGGGTCGGTGAGCAGTTCTTC
CASSLTTSGRVGEQFF
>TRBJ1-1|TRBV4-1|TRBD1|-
TGCGCCAGCAGCCATACCCTTTTACAGGGGGCGGAAGGTACCACTGAAGCTTTCTTT
CASSHTLLQGAEGTTEAFF
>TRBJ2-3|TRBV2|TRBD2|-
TGTGCCAGCAGCTATAGCGGGAGTAGCACAGATACGCAGTATTTT
CASSYSGSSTDTQYF
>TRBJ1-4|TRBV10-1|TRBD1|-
TGCGCCAGCAGTGTAGGACAGGGTGGTAATGAAAAACTGTTTTTT
CASSVGQGGNEKLFF
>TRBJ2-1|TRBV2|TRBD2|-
TGTGCCAGCAGTGGTCGAGATAGCGGGAGCTCCTACAATGAGCAGTTCTTC
CASSGRDSGSSYNEQFF
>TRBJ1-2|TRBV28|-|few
TGTGCCAGCACAACAACCGGGGGGCTCTCCTATGGCTACACCTTC
CASTTTGGLSYGYTF
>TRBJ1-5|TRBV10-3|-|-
TGTGCCATCAGTGACGGACAGAGCTCAAATCAGCCCCAGCATTTT
CAISDGQSSNQPQHF
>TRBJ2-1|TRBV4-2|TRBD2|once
TGTGCCAGCAGCCAAGGGGCTCAGGTTAAGCGGGAATACAATGAGCAGTTCTTC
CASSQGAQVKREYNEQFF
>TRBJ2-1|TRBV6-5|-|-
TGTGCCAGCAGTTACAGTCCGGCAGGGGAACAGTTCTTC
CASSYSPAGEQFF
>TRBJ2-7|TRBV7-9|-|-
TGTGCCAGCAGCCTGGTAGGACACGTATCCTACGAGCAGTACTTC
CASSLVGHVSYEQYF
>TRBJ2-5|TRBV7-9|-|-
TGTGCCAGCAGCTTAGCGGGAGTACAGGAGACCCAGTACTTC
CASSLAGVQETQYF
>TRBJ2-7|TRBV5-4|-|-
TGTGCCAGCAGCTTGGCCAGGTCCTCCTACGAGCAGTACTTC
CASSLARSSYEQYF
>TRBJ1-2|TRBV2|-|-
TGTGCCAGCAGTGAAGCTCGCACACAGCGGGGCTACACCTTC
CASSEARTQRGYTF
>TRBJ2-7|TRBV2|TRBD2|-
TGTGCCAGTAGTGTAGCGGGAAGGGGTTACGAGCAGTACTTC
CASSVAGRGYEQYF
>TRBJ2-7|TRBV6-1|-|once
TGTGCCAGCAGTCGACAGAGCTCCTACGAGCAGTACTTC
CASSRQSSYEQYF
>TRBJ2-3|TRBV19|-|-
TGTGCCAGTAGTGTGGGGACTTTAGGAGGAGATACGCAGTATTTT
CASSVGTLGGDTQYF
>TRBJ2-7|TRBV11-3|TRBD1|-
TGTGCCAGCAGCGGTCGCAAGGACAGGGAGGAGCAGTACTTC
CASSGRKDREEQYF
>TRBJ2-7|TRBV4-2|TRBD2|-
TGTGCCAGCAGCCAAGAGGCGGGACTAGCGGACTACGAGCAGTACTTC
CASSQEAGLADYEQYF
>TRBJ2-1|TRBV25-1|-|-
TGTGCCAGCAGTGAACTAGGGAGTGAGCAGTTCTTC
CASSELGSEQFF
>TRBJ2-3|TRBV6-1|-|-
TGTGCCAGCAGTGAGCAGGGTACAGATACGCAGTATTTT
CASSEQGTDTQYF
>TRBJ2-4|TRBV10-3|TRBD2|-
TGTGCCATCAGTGAGAGGGGGCTAGCGGGAGGGCCGCGGGACATTCAGTACTTC
CAISERGLAGGPRDIQYF